This TCR beta chain was found in a study of shared T cell receptors in the human thymus (TCRdb year 2021). Broadly, across the study: The study investigated the way shared, self-reactive T-cell receptor alpha chains are produced in the human thymus.

In its sample, this clone was seen once. Its specific antigen is unknown. Within one base of it there is no much larger clone, and no base qualities were kept. There are 12 amino acids in the CDR3, from cysteine to phenylalanine inclusive. CDR3 DNA is the only sequence kept; it has 36 bases, read in frame from the first base. Per the germline V gene (reference sequence), MNHNY is the CDR1 and SVGAGI is the CDR2. Trimming at the junction amounts to 7 bases on V and 7 bases on J, and the germline ends lie 11 bases apart. The library was produced with the immunoSEQ multiplex PCR assay. Not all clones reach the TCRdb copy of this immuneACCESS table, which keeps in-frame sequences only. Checked studies attribute under half of the gap to unresolved V genes and leave the rest unexplained. The sample table holds hundreds of thousands of clones, of which roughly 94% were seen once. The biggest ten clones account for 0.015% to 0.02% of the sample.

The V and J genes are TRBV6-6 and TRBJ2-1, with the D gene tentatively TRBD1 or TRBD2, based on 5 matching bases in each. Sequencing was performed on thymocytes. The TCR was taken from a human donor. DNA sequence: TGTGCCAGCACTACCGAGGGGAATGAGCAGTTCTTC. It encodes CASTTEGNEQFF.